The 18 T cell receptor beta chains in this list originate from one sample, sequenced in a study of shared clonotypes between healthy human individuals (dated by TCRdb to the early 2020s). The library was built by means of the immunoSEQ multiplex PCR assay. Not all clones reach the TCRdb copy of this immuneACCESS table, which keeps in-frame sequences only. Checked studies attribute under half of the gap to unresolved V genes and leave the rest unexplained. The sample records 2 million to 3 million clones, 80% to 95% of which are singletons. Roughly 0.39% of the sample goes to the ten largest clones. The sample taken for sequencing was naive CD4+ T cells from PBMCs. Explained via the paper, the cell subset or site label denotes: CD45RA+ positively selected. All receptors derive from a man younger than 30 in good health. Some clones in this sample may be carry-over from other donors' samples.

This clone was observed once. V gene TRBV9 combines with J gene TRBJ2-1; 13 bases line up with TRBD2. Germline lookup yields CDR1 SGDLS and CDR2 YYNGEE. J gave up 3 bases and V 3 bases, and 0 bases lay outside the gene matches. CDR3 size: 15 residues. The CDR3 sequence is CASSGLAGGYNEQFF. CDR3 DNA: TGTGCCAGCAGCGGACTAGCGGGGGGCTACAATGAGCAGTTCTTC.

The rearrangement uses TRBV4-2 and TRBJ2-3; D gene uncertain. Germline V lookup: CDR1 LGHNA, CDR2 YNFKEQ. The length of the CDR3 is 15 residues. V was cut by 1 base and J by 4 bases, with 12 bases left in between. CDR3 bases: TGTGCCAGCAGCCAAGGAGGAACTACCCCAGATACGCAGTATTTT. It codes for CASSQGGTTPDTQYF.

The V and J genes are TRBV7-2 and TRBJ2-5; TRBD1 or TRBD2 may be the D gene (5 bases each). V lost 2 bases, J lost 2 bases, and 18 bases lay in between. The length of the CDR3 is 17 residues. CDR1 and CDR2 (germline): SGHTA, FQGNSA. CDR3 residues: CASSLNSGTGIQETQYF. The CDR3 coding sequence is TGTGCCAGCAGCTTAAACTCCGGGACCGGTATTCAAGAGACCCAGTACTTC.

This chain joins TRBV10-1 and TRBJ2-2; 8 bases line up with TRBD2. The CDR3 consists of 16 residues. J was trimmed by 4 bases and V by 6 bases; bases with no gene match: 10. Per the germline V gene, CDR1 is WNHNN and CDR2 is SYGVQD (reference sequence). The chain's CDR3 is CASRRPGLVITGELFF. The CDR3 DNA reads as TGCGCCAGCAGGAGACCGGGACTAGTGATCACCGGGGAGCTGTTTTTT.

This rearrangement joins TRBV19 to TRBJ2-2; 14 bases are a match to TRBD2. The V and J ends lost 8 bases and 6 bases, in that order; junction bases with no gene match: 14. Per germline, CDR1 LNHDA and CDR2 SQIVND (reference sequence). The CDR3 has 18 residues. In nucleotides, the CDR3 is TGTGCCAGTTTAGGGGGACAGGGACTAGCGGGAGCCCCCGGGGAGCTGTTTTTT. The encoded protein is CASLGGQGLAGAPGELFF.

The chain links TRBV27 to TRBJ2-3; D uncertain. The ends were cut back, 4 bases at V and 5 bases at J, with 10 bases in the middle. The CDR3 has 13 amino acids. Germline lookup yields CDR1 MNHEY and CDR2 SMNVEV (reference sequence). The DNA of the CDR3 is TGTGCCAGCAGTTCCATTAGGCGAGATACGCAGTATTTT. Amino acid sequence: CASSSIRRDTQYF.

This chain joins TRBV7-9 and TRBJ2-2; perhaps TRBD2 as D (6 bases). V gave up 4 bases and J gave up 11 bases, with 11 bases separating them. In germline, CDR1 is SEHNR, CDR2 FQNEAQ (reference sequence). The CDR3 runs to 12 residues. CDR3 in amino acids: CASSSGLRELFF. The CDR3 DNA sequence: TGTGCCAGCAGCTCGGGACTCCGTGAGCTGTTTTTT.

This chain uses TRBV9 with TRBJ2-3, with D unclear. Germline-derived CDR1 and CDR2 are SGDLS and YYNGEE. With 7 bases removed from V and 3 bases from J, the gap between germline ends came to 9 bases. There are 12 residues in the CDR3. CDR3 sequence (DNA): TGTGCCAGCCGCGCCTTTACAGATACGCAGTATTTT. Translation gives CASRAFTDTQYF.

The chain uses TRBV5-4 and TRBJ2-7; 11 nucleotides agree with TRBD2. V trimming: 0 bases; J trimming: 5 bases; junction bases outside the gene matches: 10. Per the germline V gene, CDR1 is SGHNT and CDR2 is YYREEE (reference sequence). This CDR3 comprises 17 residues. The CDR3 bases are TGTGCCAGCAGCTTGGGAATAGCGGGAGGGGTCGTCCACGAGCAGTACTTC. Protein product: CASSLGIAGGVVHEQYF. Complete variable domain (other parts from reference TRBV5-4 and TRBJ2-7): ETGVTQSPTHLIKTRGQQVTLRCSSQSGHNTVSWYQQALGQGPQFIFQYYREEENGRGNFPPRFSGLQFPNYSSELNVNALELDDSALYLCASSLGIAGGVVHEQYFGPGTRLTVT.

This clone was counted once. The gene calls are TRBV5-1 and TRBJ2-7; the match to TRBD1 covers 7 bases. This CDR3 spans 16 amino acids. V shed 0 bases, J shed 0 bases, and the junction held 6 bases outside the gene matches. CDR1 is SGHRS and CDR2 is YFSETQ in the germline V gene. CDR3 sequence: CASSLDTGAYSYEQYF. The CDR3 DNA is TGCGCCAGCAGCTTGGACACAGGGGCCTACTCCTACGAGCAGTACTTC.

This CDR3 reads CASSYSGTRAPNEQFF. CDR3 in DNA: TGTGCCAGCAGCTATTCCGGGACTAGGGCCCCCAATGAGCAGTTCTTC. The rearrangement uses TRBV7-3 and TRBJ2-1, with 8 bases aligning to TRBD2. The ends lost 4 bases at V and 6 bases at J; junction bases unmatched: 11. Per germline, CDR1 SGHTA and CDR2 FQGTGA. The CDR3 is 16 residues long.

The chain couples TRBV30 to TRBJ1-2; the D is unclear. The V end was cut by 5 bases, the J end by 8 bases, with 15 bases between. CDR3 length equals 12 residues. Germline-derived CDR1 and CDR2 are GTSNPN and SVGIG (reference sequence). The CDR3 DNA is TGTGCCTGGGGGGTCGGAGCGAGAGGCTACACCTTC. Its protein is CAWGVGARGYTF.

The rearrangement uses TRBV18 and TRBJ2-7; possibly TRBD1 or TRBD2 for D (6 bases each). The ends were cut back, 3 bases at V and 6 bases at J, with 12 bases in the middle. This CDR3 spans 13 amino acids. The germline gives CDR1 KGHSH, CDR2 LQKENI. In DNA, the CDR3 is TGTGCCAGCTCACCTTCCGGGGGCGTCGAGCAGTACTTC. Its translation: CASSPSGGVEQYF. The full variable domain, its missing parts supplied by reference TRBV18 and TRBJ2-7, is NAGVMQNPRHLVRRRGQEARLRCSPMKGHSHVYWYRQLPEEGLKFMVYLQKENIIDESGMPKERFSAEFPKEGPSILRIQQVVRGDSAAYFCASSPSGGVEQYFGPGTRLTVT.

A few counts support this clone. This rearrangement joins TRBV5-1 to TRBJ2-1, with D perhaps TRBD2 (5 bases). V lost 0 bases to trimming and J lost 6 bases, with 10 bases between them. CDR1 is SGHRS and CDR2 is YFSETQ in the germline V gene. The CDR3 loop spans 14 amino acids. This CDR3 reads CASSLDPSSNEQFF. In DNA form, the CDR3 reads TGCGCCAGCAGCTTGGATCCTAGCAGCAATGAGCAGTTCTTC.

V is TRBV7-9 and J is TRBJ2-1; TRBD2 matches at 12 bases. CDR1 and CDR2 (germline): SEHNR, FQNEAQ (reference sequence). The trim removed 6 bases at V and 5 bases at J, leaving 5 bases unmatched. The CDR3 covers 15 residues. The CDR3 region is CASSDWTSGDNEQFF. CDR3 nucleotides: TGTGCCAGCAGTGATTGGACTAGCGGGGACAATGAGCAGTTCTTC.

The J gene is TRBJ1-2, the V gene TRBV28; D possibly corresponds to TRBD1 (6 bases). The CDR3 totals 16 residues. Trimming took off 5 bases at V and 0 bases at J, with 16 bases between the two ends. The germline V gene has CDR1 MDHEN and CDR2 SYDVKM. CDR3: CASSTGGARANYGYTF. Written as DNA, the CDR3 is TGTGCCAGCAGTACCGGGGGGGCGCGAGCTAACTATGGCTACACCTTC.

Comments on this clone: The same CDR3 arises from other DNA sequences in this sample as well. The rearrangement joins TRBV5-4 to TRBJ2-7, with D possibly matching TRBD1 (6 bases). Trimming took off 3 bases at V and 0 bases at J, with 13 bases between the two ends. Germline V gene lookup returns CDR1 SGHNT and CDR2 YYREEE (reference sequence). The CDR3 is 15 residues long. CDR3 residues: CASSSRTESSYEQYF. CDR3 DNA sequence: TGTGCCAGCAGCTCGCGGACAGAGAGCTCCTACGAGCAGTACTTC.

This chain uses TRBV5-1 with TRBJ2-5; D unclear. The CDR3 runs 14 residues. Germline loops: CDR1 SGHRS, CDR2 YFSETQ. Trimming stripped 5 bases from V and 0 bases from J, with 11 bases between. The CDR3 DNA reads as TGCGCCAGCAGTCCACCCACAAACCAAGAGACCCAGTACTTC. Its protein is CASSPPTNQETQYF.